These 16 T cell receptor beta chains came from one sample sequenced in a study of blood T cell repertoires in COVID-19. The assay was immunoSEQ multiplex PCR, and TCRdb's table has in-frame clones only and misses some. The sample lists roughly 480,000 clones; 89% were seen once. The sample consisted of peripheral blood. Receptor source: a man aged 18 to 30 with COVID-19, enrolled during active disease.

The V gene is TRBV4-1, the J gene TRBJ1-2; perhaps TRBD1 as D (5 bases). The germline V and J ends were trimmed by 1 base and 0 bases, with 12 bases remaining between them. CDR1 and CDR2 from the germline V gene are MGHRA and YSYEKL. The CDR3 extends over 16 amino acids. CDR3 bases: TGCGCCAGCAGCCAAGCCTCGGCGGGGCCTAACTATGGCTACACCTTC. As protein: CASSQASAGPNYGYTF.

This sequence joins TRBV19 and TRBJ1-5, with D tentatively TRBD1 (6 bases). V was trimmed by 7 bases and J by 1 base, leaving 14 bases between them. This CDR3 comprises 15 residues. The germline gives CDR1 LNHDA, CDR2 SQIVND (reference sequence). CDR3 sequence: CASTDLRGSNQPQHF. The DNA for the CDR3 is TGTGCCAGTACCGATCTTAGGGGGAGCAATCAGCCCCAGCATTTT.

With regard to this clone: In the same sample, other DNA sequences code for this CDR3. This chain connects TRBV6-5 to TRBJ1-2; D gene uncertain. The CDR3 is 14 amino acids. The ends were cut back, 0 bases at V and 2 bases at J, with 7 bases in the middle. The germline V gene has CDR1 MNHEY and CDR2 SVGAGI. The CDR3 here is CASSYSGRNYGYTF. CDR3 in DNA: TGTGCCAGCAGTTACTCGGGGAGGAACTATGGCTACACCTTC.

The chain joins TRBV19 to TRBJ2-7, with 9 bases matching TRBD1. V shed 3 bases, J shed 0 bases, and the junction held 15 bases outside the gene matches. This CDR3 has 19 amino acids. Germline values: CDR1 LNHDA, CDR2 SQIVND (reference sequence). As DNA, the CDR3 is TGTGCCAGTAGTATCGAGGCGGGTACAGGGGGCCTCCGCTCCTACGAGCAGTACTTC. Amino acids: CASSIEAGTGGLRSYEQYF.

This chain joins TRBV28 and TRBJ1-2; D not certain. This CDR3 has 13 residues. Germline V gene sequence: CDR1 MDHEN, CDR2 SYDVKM. The ends were cut back, 4 bases at V and 0 bases at J, with 6 bases in the middle. CDR3 sequence: CASSSGSNYGYTF. The CDR3 bases are TGTGCCAGCAGTTCGGGGTCTAACTATGGCTACACCTTC.

J is TRBJ1-6 and V is TRBV30; possibly TRBD1 for D (5 bases). The V end lost 4 bases, the J end lost 7 bases, and 26 bases lay between the germline ends. The germline V gene has CDR1 GTSNPN and CDR2 SVGIG (reference sequence). This CDR3 is built from 18 residues. The CDR3 protein is CAWNHRDSSPRGNSPLHF. The CDR3 bases are TGTGCCTGGAACCACCGGGACTCGTCCCCCCGTGGGAATTCACCCCTCCACTTT. The whole variable domain, filled in from reference TRBV30 and TRBJ1-6, reads SQTIHQWPATLVQPVGSPLSLECTVEGTSNPNLYWYRQAAGRGLQLLFYSVGIGQISSEVPQNLSASRPQDRQFILSSKKLLLSDSGFYLCAWNHRDSSPRGNSPLHFGNGTRLTVT.

The gene calls are TRBV5-5 and TRBJ1-2, with no clear D. V was cut by 3 bases and J by 4 bases, with 7 bases left in between. This CDR3 has 12 amino acids. Germline V gives CDR1 SGHKS, CDR2 YYEKEE (reference sequence). CDR3 sequence (DNA): TGTGCCAGCAGCTCCCGAGTCTATGGCTACACCTTC. Translated: CASSSRVYGYTF.

This clone was detected once. CDR3 nucleotides: TGTGCCAGCAGCCTTAGGACTAGCGGGCGGAAAGAGACCCAGTACTTC. As protein: CASSLRTSGRKETQYF. The V call is TRBV3-1 (or the pseudogene TRBV3-2), the J call TRBJ2-5, with 11 bases aligning to TRBD2. The CDR3 runs 16 residues. V dropped 4 bases and J dropped 3; count of bases not matched to a gene: 7. In germline, CDR1 is LGHDT, CDR2 YNNKEL (reference sequence).

The chain is built from TRBV21-1 and TRBJ2-3; no DNA check was done on the table's D call, TRBD1. TRBV21-1 is shown as a pseudogene. The CDR3 has 20 amino acids. CDR3 loop: CASSNEQKGTRPSVSDTQYF. The DNA for the CDR3 is TGTGCCAGCAGCAACGAGCAAAAAGGGACAAGGCCTTCGGTTTCAGATACGCAGTATTTT.

This clone has only a few counts. J is TRBJ2-1 and V is TRBV27, with 10 bases identical to TRBD2. Germline CDR1 reads MNHEY; CDR2 reads SMNVEV (reference sequence). The CDR3 sequence is 16 residues long. V lost 6 bases to trimming and J lost 9 bases; unmatched junction nucleotides: 14. In DNA, the CDR3 is TGTGCCAGCAGCCCTCTCGCTAGCGGGAGAGCTAGTGAGCAGTTCTTC. Translating it yields CASSPLASGRASEQFF.

The V call is TRBV5-6, the J call TRBJ2-1, with no clear D. Trimming stripped 5 bases from V and 7 bases from J, with 7 bases between. Germline V gene sequence: CDR1 SGHDT, CDR2 YYEEEE. CDR3 length: 11 amino acids. CDR3 loop: CASSASNEQFF. The CDR3 bases are TGTGCCAGCAGTGCGAGTAATGAGCAGTTCTTC.

The gene calls are TRBV24-1 and TRBJ1-6; D unclear. CDR1 and CDR2 (germline): KGHDR, SFDVKD. The V end was cut by 3 bases, the J end by 0 bases, with 11 bases between. This CDR3 is built from 17 residues. CDR3 sequence reads: CATSDPGGSSYNSPLHF. In DNA form, the CDR3 reads TGTGCCACCAGTGATCCAGGCGGGAGCTCCTATAATTCACCCCTCCACTTT.

This chain links TRBV12-5 with TRBJ2-1; weak D call: TRBD1 (5 bases). This CDR3 is 17 amino acids long. Germline CDR1 is LGHNT and CDR2 is FRNRAP. V was trimmed by 0 bases and J by 5 bases, leaving 17 bases between them. The CDR3 bases are TGTGCTAGTGGTTTGGTACTTGGAAGGGGCCTGAACAATGAGCAGTTCTTC. Amino acid sequence: CASGLVLGRGLNNEQFF.

The chain carries TRBV23-1 and TRBJ2-5, with D perhaps matching TRBD2 (5 bases). TRBV23-1 is given ORF status, its function remaining uncertain. The V and J ends lost 3 bases and 5 bases respectively, with 25 bases between them. This CDR3 is 18 amino acids long. This CDR3 is CASSQTTEGLPPGETQYF. The CDR3, as DNA: TGCGCCAGCAGTCAGACGACCGAGGGCCTCCCACCCGGGGAGACCCAGTACTTC.

In nucleotides, the CDR3 is TGCAGCGTTGTCGAGGGTACGAGCGGTCAGCCCCAGCATTTT. Its translation is CSVVEGTSGQPQHF. The rearrangement uses TRBV29-1 and TRBJ1-5, with unresolved D. The CDR3 contains 14 residues. Germline-derived CDR1 and CDR2 are SQVTM and ANQGSEA. Trimming removed 4 bases from V and 6 bases from J, with 16 bases in between. Filled out from reference TRBV29-1 and TRBJ1-5, the complete variable domain reads SAVISQKPSRDICQRGTSLTIQCQVDSQVTMMFWYRQQPGQSLTLIATANQGSEATYESGFVIDKFPISRPNLTFSTLTVSNMSPEDSSIYLCSVVEGTSGQPQHFGDGTRLSIL.

This clone was seen just once. This sequence joins TRBV2 and TRBJ1-2, with 7 bases identical to TRBD1. The CDR3 sequence is 14 residues long. In germline, CDR1 is SNHLY, CDR2 FYNNEI. V shed 6 bases, J shed 4 bases, and the junction held 8 bases outside the gene matches. Written as DNA, the CDR3 is TGTGCCAGCAGCCTTCGACAGGGCTCCTATGGCTACACCTTC. Amino acids: CASSLRQGSYGYTF. Together with reference TRBV2 and TRBJ1-2, the CDR3 gives the full variable domain: EPEVTQTPSHQVTQMGQEVILRCVPISNHLYFYWYRQILGQKVEFLVSFYNNEISEKSEIFDDQFSVERPDGSNFTLKIRSTKLEDSAMYFCASSLRQGSYGYTFGSGTRLTVV.